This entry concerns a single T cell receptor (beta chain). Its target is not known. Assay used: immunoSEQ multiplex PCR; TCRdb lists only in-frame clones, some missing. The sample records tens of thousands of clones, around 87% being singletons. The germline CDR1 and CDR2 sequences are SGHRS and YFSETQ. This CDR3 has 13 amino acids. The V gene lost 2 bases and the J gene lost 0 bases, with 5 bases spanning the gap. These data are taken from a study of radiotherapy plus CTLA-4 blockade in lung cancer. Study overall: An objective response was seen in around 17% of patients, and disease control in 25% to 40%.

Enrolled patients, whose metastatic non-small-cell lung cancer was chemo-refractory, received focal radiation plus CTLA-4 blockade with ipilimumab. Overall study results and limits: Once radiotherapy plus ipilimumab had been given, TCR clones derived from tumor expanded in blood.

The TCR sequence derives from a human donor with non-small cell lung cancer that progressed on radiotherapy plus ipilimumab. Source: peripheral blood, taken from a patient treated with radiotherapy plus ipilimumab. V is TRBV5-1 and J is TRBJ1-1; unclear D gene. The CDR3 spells CASSLVLNTEAFF. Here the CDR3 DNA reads TGCGCCAGCAGCTTAGTCCTGAACACTGAAGCTTTCTTT. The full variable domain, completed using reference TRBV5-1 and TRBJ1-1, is KAGVTQTPRYLIKTRGQQVTLSCSPISGHRSVSWYQQTPGQGLQFLFEYFSETQRNKGNFPGRFSGRQFSNSRSEMNVSTLELGDSALYLCASSLVLNTEAFFGQGTRLTVV.